Here is one T cell receptor (beta chain) with its context. The repertoire was sequenced with immunoSEQ multiplex PCR; TCRdb's copy has only in-frame clones and lacks some. The data show about 67,000 clones, more than 75% seen once. The entry originates in a study of blood T cell repertoires in COVID-19. Study overall: The cDNA or gDNA used as material had been derived from T cells, B-cell-depleted T cells, or PBMCs.

V lost 2 bases and J 0 bases, leaving 3 bases between the germline ends. This CDR3 has 14 residues. The V gene's germline CDR1 is SGHKS and CDR2 YYEKEE (reference sequence). This receptor was taken from a man aged 45-65 years with active COVID-19. The V call is TRBV5-5, the J call TRBJ2-6; D not resolved. The sequenced material came from peripheral blood. CDR3 residues: CASSFSSGANVLTF. In nucleotides, the CDR3 is TGTGCCAGCAGCTTTAGCTCTGGGGCCAACGTCCTGACTTTC.